What follows is one TCR beta chain and its context. This record belongs to a study of response to subunit inactivated influenza vaccine. Each CDR3 protein is one row after TCRdb ran MiXCR on the RT-PCR reads. Found here are just under 550,000 distinct CDR3 sequences, approximately 20% of them singletons; the top ten hold 2.5% to 3.5%. Between the trimmed V and J ends, which lost 3 bases and 4 bases, there was a span of 13 bases. CDR3 size: 14 residues. Germline CDR1 DFQATT, CDR2 SNEGSKA (reference sequence). A further study also used this sample, focusing on T cells expressing NK-cell markers. That work states: It was by 5'RACE template switching with UMIs that TCR beta cDNA was made.

The receptor's source is a man between 50 and 59 years old who received an inactivated influenza vaccine. The rearrangement uses TRBV20-1 and TRBJ2-1; D is unclear. This material consisted of CD4+ T cells sorted from PBMCs, taken roughly 12 days after vaccination. Here the CDR3 reads CSASSKVRYNEQFF. CDR3 nucleotides: TGCAGTGCTAGTTCCAAGGTTCGATACAATGAGCAGTTCTTC.